The 21 T cell receptor beta chains given below trace back to one sample, sequenced in a study of memory CD4+ T cells and cytomegalovirus serostatus. Single viable CD3+CD4+CD8-CD45RO+ cells were sorted as the memory CD4+ T cells. Measured with immunoSEQ multiplex PCR; TCRdb has only the in-frame clones, and not every one. In the table there are around 53,000 clones, approximately 80% of which are singletons. Sequenced: memory CD4+ T cells from blood. These receptors were taken from an adult in good health and CMV-seropositive.

In nucleotides, the CDR3 is TGTGCCAGCAGTGGGCTAGCGGGGAGGAATGAGCAGTTCTTC. Protein sequence: CASSGLAGRNEQFF. The chain carries TRBV2 and TRBJ2-1; TRBD2 agrees at 9 bases. CDR3 length: 14 residues. The ends lost 4 bases at V and 7 bases at J; junction bases unmatched: 5. Germline V gives CDR1 SNHLY, CDR2 FYNNEI.

This chain joins TRBV4-3 and TRBJ1-2; D is undetermined. The CDR3 length is 16 residues. With 0 bases removed from V and 6 bases from J, the gap between germline ends came to 17 bases. CDR1 and CDR2 (germline): LGHNA, YSLEER. CDR3 bases: TGCGCCAGCAGCCAAGATCTCCGTGCACGTGGTCATGGCTACACCTTC. This sequence encodes CASSQDLRARGHGYTF.

CDR3 sequence (DNA): TGCGCCAGCAGCTTCCGAGGGGACAGACAATGGGGTGGCTACACCTTC. Protein product: CASSFRGDRQWGGYTF. This chain joins TRBV5-1 and TRBJ1-2, with 7 bases lining up with TRBD1. Germline V gene sequence: CDR1 SGHRS, CDR2 YFSETQ. This CDR3 comprises 16 residues. The J segment lost 7 bases and the V segment lost 2 bases, leaving 14 bases of the junction unmatched.

The V and J genes are TRBV6-1 and TRBJ1-2; a possible D gene is TRBD1 (5 bases). V was trimmed by 2 bases and J by 5 bases, leaving 21 bases between them. Germline CDR1 is MNHNS and CDR2 is SASEGT. This CDR3 contains 17 residues. The CDR3 protein is CASSEPFRQFKPYGYTF. The CDR3 bases are TGTGCCAGCAGTGAACCGTTCCGACAGTTCAAACCTTATGGCTACACCTTC.

V gene TRBV5-6 combines with J gene TRBJ1-1, with TRBD1 as a possible D gene (5 bases). The CDR3 extends over 13 amino acids. The V gene's germline CDR1 is SGHDT and CDR2 YYEEEE. V lost 1 base and J lost 6, with 10 bases in between. The CDR3 nucleotides are TGTGCCAGCAGCTTGTCCGGGGGGGCTGAAGCTTTCTTT. This translates into CASSLSGGAEAFF.

V is TRBV7-2 and J is TRBJ1-4, with D unclear. The germline V gene encodes CDR1 SGHTA and CDR2 FQGNSA. Trimming left V 5 bases short and J 4 bases short, with 8 bases between. The CDR3 has 13 amino acids. As DNA, the CDR3 is TGTGCCAGCAGCCCCAAGGTTAATGAAAAACTGTTTTTT. This translates into CASSPKVNEKLFF.

This chain uses TRBV4-3 with TRBJ1-1, with D possibly matching TRBD1 (5 bases). CDR3 size: 17 residues. CDR1 is LGHNA and CDR2 is YSLEER in the germline V gene. Between the trimmed V and J ends, which lost 4 bases and 0 bases, there was a span of 18 bases. DNA of the CDR3: TGCGCCAGCAGCCGAACTTCAGGGAGATCCCTGAACACTGAAGCTTTCTTT. Amino acid sequence: CASSRTSGRSLNTEAFF.

In nucleotides, the CDR3 is TGTGCCAGCAGCTTACAAGCGGGAAACCAAGAGACCCAGTACTTC. It codes for CASSLQAGNQETQYF. This chain connects TRBV7-3 to TRBJ2-5, with 7 bases fitting TRBD2. The CDR3 totals 15 residues. Trimming took 2 bases from V and 0 from J; bases not matched to a gene: 3. Germline CDR1 reads SGHTA; CDR2 reads FQGTGA.

This clone was found a few times. The chain joins TRBV7-6 to TRBJ2-5; TRBD2 is a possible D gene (5 bases). This CDR3 is 13 amino acids long. CDR1 is SGHVS and CDR2 is FNYEAQ in the germline V gene. With 4 bases removed from V and 4 bases from J, the gap between germline ends came to 10 bases. CDR3 nucleotide sequence: TGTGCCAGCAGCTCCAGGACTCCAGAGACCCAGTACTTC. Translated: CASSSRTPETQYF. Using reference TRBV7-6 and TRBJ2-5 for the parts outside the CDR3, the full variable domain is GAGVSQSPRYKVTKRGQDVALRCDPISGHVSLYWYRQALGQGPEFLTYFNYEAQQDKSGLPNDRFSAERPEGSISTLTIQRTEQRDSAMYRCASSSRTPETQYFGPGTRLLVL.

The gene calls are TRBV6-1 and TRBJ1-1; D uncertain. Trimming stripped 6 bases from V and 4 bases from J, with 18 bases between. The CDR3 has 15 residues. Germline V gives CDR1 MNHNS, CDR2 SASEGT. CDR3 nucleotides: TGTGCCAGCAGGGATACGGGCCCCGGCCCCACTGAAGCTTTCTTT. Residues: CASRDTGPGPTEAFF.

The chain employs TRBV2 and TRBJ2-7; 8 positions agree with TRBD1. Per the germline V gene, CDR1 is SNHLY and CDR2 is FYNNEI. The CDR3 loop spans 14 amino acids. V lost 3 bases and J lost 2; bases outside the gene matches: 3. The CDR3 protein is CASSEDRAPYEQYF. DNA for the CDR3: TGTGCCAGCAGTGAGGACAGGGCGCCCTACGAGCAGTACTTC.

The CDR3 sequence is CASSRQGSDTEAFF. In nucleotides, the CDR3 is TGTGCCAGCAGCAGACAGGGGTCGGACACTGAAGCTTTCTTT. The chain employs TRBV27 and TRBJ1-1, with 8 bases identical to TRBD1. The germline CDR1 and CDR2 sequences are MNHEY and SMNVEV (reference sequence). The CDR3 runs to 14 residues. Germline trimming cut 6 bases from V and 3 bases from J; bases unmatched to any gene: 6.

This clone was observed a single time. The CDR3 spells CASSPQGGETQYF. The CDR3 coding sequence is TGTGCCAGCTCACCACAGGGCGGAGAGACCCAGTACTTC. V gene TRBV18 combines with J gene TRBJ2-5, with D unresolved. The CDR3 loop spans 13 amino acids. Germline CDR1 and CDR2: KGHSH and LQKENI. V lost 1 base to trimming and J lost 4 bases, with 7 bases between them. Full variable domain (missing parts from reference TRBV18 and TRBJ2-5): NAGVMQNPRHLVRRRGQEARLRCSPMKGHSHVYWYRQLPEEGLKFMVYLQKENIIDESGMPKERFSAEFPKEGPSILRIQQVVRGDSAAYFCASSPQGGETQYFGPGTRLLVL.

The chain combines TRBV1 with TRBJ1-2; the table gives TRBD1 as D, unverified against the DNA. TRBV1 is tagged as a pseudogene. The length of the CDR3 is 17 residues. CDR3 amino acids: CTSSQDLEGDRSIGYTF. The CDR3 nucleotides are TGCACCAGCAGCCAAGATCTTGAAGGGGACAGATCTATTGGCTACACCTTC.

The CDR3 nucleotides read TGTGCCAGCAGCAAAAAGGGGACAGGTTTCAGTACCACCACCTACGAGCAGTACTTC. This encodes CASSKKGTGFSTTTYEQYF. The V and J genes are TRBV21-1 and TRBJ2-7; the listed D gene, TRBD1, was not tested against the DNA. TRBV21-1 constitutes a pseudogene. The CDR3 contains 19 residues.

This clone was found once. Here the CDR3 DNA reads TGTGCCAGCAGCCACGAGGACAAGGTGGCGAACACTGAAGCTTTCTTT. Translating it yields CASSHEDKVANTEAFF. The V and J genes are TRBV14 and TRBJ1-1; TRBD1 is a possible D gene (5 bases). Germline-derived CDR1 and CDR2 are SGHDN and FVKESK. The CDR3 sequence is 16 residues long. The germline V and J ends were trimmed by 3 bases and 1 base, with 15 bases remaining between them.

J is TRBJ2-5 and V is TRBV10-2; D not resolved. Trimming took off 2 bases at V and 1 base at J, with 5 bases between the two ends. CDR1 WSHSY and CDR2 SAAADI come from the germline V gene. The CDR3 runs to 13 residues. CDR3 sequence: CASSEDTQETQYF. The DNA for the CDR3 is TGCGCCAGCAGTGAGGACACCCAAGAGACCCAGTACTTC.

The chain is built from TRBV11-2 and TRBJ2-1, with 9 bases lining up with TRBD1. This CDR3 contains 16 residues. Germline V lookup: CDR1 SGHAT, CDR2 FQNNGV. Trimming at V came to 5 bases and at J to 5 bases, leaving 10 bases not matched to a gene. DNA of the CDR3: TGTGCCAGCAGCCCATTTGGGACAGGGATGAACAATGAGCAGTTCTTC. The encoded protein is CASSPFGTGMNNEQFF.

The chain combines TRBV6-6 with TRBJ2-7, with D perhaps matching TRBD1 or TRBD2 (5 bases each). CDR1 is MNHNY, CDR2 SVGAGI, per germline (reference sequence). The CDR3 covers 15 residues. The ends were cut back, 2 bases at V and 2 bases at J, with 13 bases in the middle. CDR3 amino acids: CASSYLGDRAYEQYF. The CDR3 DNA sequence: TGTGCCAGCAGTTACCTAGGGGACCGAGCCTACGAGCAGTACTTC.

The chain links TRBV10-3 to TRBJ2-5; 8 bases agree with TRBD2. With V trimmed by 7 bases and J by 7 bases, 8 bases remained unmatched. The CDR3 contains 13 residues. Per germline, CDR1 ENHRY and CDR2 SYGVKD. CDR3 amino acids: CAITQREGGTQYF. The CDR3, as DNA: TGTGCCATCACCCAACGGGAGGGTGGGACCCAGTACTTC.

The chain uses TRBV27 and TRBJ1-2, with D tentatively TRBD1 (5 bases). V was pared by 6 bases and J by 4 bases, with 15 bases between. Germline V gene lookup returns CDR1 MNHEY and CDR2 SMNVEV (reference sequence). This CDR3 is 14 amino acids long. The CDR3 is CASSRSGAGYGYTF. The CDR3, as DNA: TGTGCCAGCAGCCGGAGTGGGGCCGGCTATGGCTACACCTTC.